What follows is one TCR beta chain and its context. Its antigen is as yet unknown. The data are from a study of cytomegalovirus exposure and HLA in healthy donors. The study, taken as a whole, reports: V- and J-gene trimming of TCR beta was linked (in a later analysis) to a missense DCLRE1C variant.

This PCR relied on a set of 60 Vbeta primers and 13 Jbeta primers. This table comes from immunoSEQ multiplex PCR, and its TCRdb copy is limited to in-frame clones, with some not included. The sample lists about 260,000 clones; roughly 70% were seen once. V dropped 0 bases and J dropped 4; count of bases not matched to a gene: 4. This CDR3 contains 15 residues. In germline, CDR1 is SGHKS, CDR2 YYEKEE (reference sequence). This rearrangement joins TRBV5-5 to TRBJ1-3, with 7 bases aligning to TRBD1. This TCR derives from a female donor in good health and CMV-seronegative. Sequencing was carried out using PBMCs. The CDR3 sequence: CASSLEGARGNTIYF. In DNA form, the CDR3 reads TGTGCCAGCAGCTTGGAGGGGGCGCGAGGAAACACCATATATTTT.